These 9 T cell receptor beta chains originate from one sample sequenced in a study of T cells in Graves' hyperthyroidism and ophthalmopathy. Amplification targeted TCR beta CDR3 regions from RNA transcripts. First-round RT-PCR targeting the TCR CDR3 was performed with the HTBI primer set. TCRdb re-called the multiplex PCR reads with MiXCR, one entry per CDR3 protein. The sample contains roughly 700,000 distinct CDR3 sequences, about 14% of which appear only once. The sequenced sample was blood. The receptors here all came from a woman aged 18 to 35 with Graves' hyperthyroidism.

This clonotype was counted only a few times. The CDR3 here is CASSQAGGGPNYGYTF. The CDR3, as DNA: TGCGCCAGCAGCCAAGCGGGGGGGGGACCTAACTATGGCTACACCTTC. The genes are TRBV4-3 and TRBJ1-2, with D possibly matching TRBD1 (5 bases). V dropped 1 base and J dropped 0 bases, with 12 bases sitting between them. The germline CDR1 and CDR2 sequences are LGHNA and YSLEER. This CDR3 is built from 16 residues.

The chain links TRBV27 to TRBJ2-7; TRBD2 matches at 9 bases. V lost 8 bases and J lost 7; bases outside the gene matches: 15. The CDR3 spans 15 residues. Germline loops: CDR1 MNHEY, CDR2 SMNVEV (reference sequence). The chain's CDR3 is CASRQMREGKREQYF. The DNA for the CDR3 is TGTGCCAGCCGACAGATGCGGGAGGGTAAAAGGGAGCAGTACTTC.

CDR3 residues: CASSLEGWGTDTQYF. CDR3 nucleotide sequence: TGTGCCAGCAGCTTAGAGGGGTGGGGCACAGATACGCAGTATTTT. This chain connects TRBV7-9 to TRBJ2-3; tentatively, D is TRBD1 (5 bases). Germline CDR1 SEHNR, CDR2 FQNEAQ (reference sequence). CDR3 size: 15 residues. V gave up 1 base and J gave up 1 base, with 9 bases separating them.

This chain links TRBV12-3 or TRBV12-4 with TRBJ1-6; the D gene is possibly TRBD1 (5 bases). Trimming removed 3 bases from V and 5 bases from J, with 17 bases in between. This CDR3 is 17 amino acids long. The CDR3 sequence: CASSFASPGRHNSPLHF. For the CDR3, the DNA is TGTGCCAGCAGTTTCGCTTCACCGGGACGGCATAATTCACCCCTCCACTTT.

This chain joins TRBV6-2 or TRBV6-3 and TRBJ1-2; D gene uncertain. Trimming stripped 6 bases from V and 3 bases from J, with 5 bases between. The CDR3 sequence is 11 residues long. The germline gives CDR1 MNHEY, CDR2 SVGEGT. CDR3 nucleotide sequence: TGTGCCAGCAGGCTAGACTATGGCTACACCTTC. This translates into CASRLDYGYTF.

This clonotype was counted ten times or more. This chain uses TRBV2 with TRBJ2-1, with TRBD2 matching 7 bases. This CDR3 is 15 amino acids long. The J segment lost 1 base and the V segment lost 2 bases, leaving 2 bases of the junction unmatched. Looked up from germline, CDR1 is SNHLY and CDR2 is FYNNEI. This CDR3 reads CASSELAESYNEQFF. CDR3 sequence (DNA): TGTGCCAGCAGTGAACTAGCGGAATCCTACAATGAGCAGTTCTTC.

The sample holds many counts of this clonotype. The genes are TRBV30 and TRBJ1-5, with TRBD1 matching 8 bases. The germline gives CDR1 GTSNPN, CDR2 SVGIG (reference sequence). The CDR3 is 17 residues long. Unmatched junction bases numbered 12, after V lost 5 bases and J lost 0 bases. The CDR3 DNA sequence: TGTGCCTGGGGCCAAGGGACAGGCCTCTATAGCAATCAGCCCCAGCATTTT. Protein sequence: CAWGQGTGLYSNQPQHF.

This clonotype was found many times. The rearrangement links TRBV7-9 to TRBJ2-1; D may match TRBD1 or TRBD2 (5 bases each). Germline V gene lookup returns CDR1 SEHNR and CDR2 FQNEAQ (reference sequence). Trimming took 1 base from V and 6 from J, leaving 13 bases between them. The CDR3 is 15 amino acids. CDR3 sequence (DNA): TGTGCCAGCAGCTTAGTGTTGGGGGAGATCAATGAGCAGTTCTTC. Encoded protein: CASSLVLGEINEQFF. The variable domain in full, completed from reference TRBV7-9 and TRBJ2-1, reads DTGVSQNPRHKITKRGQNVTFRCDPISEHNRLYWYRQTLGQGPEFLTYFQNEAQLEKSRLLSDRFSAERPKGSFSTLEIQRTEQGDSAMYLCASSLVLGEINEQFFGPGTRLTVL.

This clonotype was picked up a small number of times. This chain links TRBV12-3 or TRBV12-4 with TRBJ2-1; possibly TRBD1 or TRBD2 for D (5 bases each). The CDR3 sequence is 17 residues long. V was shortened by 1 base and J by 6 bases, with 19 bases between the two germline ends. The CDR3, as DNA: TGTGCCAGCAGTTTAGTATCCGGGACCATGAGTGGCAATGAGCAGTTCTTC. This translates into CASSLVSGTMSGNEQFF.